The 18 T cell receptor beta chains reported below all come from one sample, sequenced in a study of long-term antiretroviral therapy in people with HIV. Version v3.0 of the immunoSEQ assay ran at survey level. This table comes from immunoSEQ multiplex PCR, and its TCRdb copy is limited to in-frame clones, with some not included. The sample lists around 28,000 clones, about 86% seen once, with about 5% in the top ten. This specimen was unsorted PBMCs, taken 0.8 years after starting antiretroviral therapy. The receptors were gathered from a woman aged 25 to 39 with HIV.

This chain joins TRBV5-8 and TRBJ2-5; weak D call: TRBD2 (5 bases). V shed 0 bases and J shed 4 bases, with 16 bases lying between them. The germline V gene encodes CDR1 SGHTS and CDR2 YDEGEE. The CDR3 sequence is 16 residues long. CDR3 sequence: CASSLGPGFVRETQYF. CDR3 in DNA: TGTGCCAGCAGCTTGGGGCCGGGGTTCGTGCGAGAGACCCAGTACTTC.

V is TRBV27 and J is TRBJ2-1; 7 bases map to TRBD1. The CDR3 spans 17 residues. J gave up 3 bases and V 4 bases, and 12 bases lay outside the gene matches. The germline V gene encodes CDR1 MNHEY and CDR2 SMNVEV (reference sequence). The CDR3 DNA reads as TGTGCCAGCAGTTCAAATACCGGGACAGCGCGCTACAATGAGCAGTTCTTC. It translates to CASSSNTGTARYNEQFF.

The genes are TRBV9 and TRBJ1-1; D is ambiguous. Germline V gives CDR1 SGDLS, CDR2 YYNGEE. V shed 0 bases and J shed 2 bases, with 8 bases lying between them. The length of the CDR3 is 14 residues. CDR3 nucleotides: TGTGCCAGCAGCGTAGGGTCTAGAAACACTGAAGCTTTCTTT. Amino acid sequence: CASSVGSRNTEAFF.

The V call is TRBV10-2, the J call TRBJ2-7; D remains ambiguous. Between the trimmed V and J ends, which lost 6 bases and 4 bases, there was a span of 13 bases. The V gene's germline CDR1 is WSHSY and CDR2 SAAADI. The CDR3 covers 13 residues. The CDR3 loop reads CASSNGPRYEQYF. The CDR3 coding sequence is TGCGCCAGCAGCAATGGGCCCAGGTACGAGCAGTACTTC.

V and J are TRBV5-4 and TRBJ2-6; D gene unclear. CDR3 size: 16 residues. Germline V CDR1 and CDR2: SGHNT, YYREEE (reference sequence). V was pared by 2 bases and J by 0 bases, with 9 bases between. CDR3: CASSFGTNSGANVLTF. CDR3 bases: TGTGCCAGCAGCTTTGGCACCAACTCTGGGGCCAACGTCCTGACTTTC.

This clone was seen only a few times. The rearrangement joins TRBV27 to TRBJ2-1; D may be TRBD2 (5 bases). CDR3 length: 17 amino acids. Germline values: CDR1 MNHEY, CDR2 SMNVEV (reference sequence). The germline V and J ends were trimmed by 0 bases and 4 bases, with 16 bases remaining between them. The CDR3 is CASSLSTGVGGYNEQFF. The CDR3 bases are TGTGCCAGCAGTTTATCGACCGGGGTCGGAGGATACAATGAGCAGTTCTTC.

V is TRBV6-6 and J is TRBJ1-1, with 8 positions matching TRBD1. The CDR3 is 14 amino acids. Unmatched junction bases numbered 5, after V lost 6 bases and J lost 2 bases. Germline CDR1 and CDR2: MNHNY and SVGAGI (reference sequence). In DNA, the CDR3 is TGTGCCAGCAGGGCAGGGGGCCCCAACACTGAAGCTTTCTTT. This codes for CASRAGGPNTEAFF.

The chain carries TRBV5-1 and TRBJ2-5; D might be TRBD1 (6 bases). CDR3 size: 13 residues. The germline V and J ends were trimmed by 4 bases and 4 bases, with 11 bases remaining between them. Per the germline V gene, CDR1 is SGHRS and CDR2 is YFSETQ. CDR3 amino acids: CASSLQGTETQYF. The CDR3 DNA reads as TGCGCCAGCAGCCTACAGGGAACAGAGACCCAGTACTTC.

A single count supports this clone. CDR3 sequence: CASSLAQGVNNSPLHF. The CDR3 DNA follows: TGTGCCAGCAGTTTAGCCCAGGGGGTCAATAATTCACCCCTCCACTTT. The chain couples TRBV27 to TRBJ1-6, with TRBD1 matching over 7 bases. CDR3 length equals 16 residues. In germline, CDR1 is MNHEY, CDR2 SMNVEV (reference sequence). Trimming at V came to 2 bases and at J to 5 bases, leaving 6 bases not matched to a gene.

This chain connects TRBV30 to TRBJ1-4; the match to TRBD1 covers 8 bases. The V gene's germline CDR1 is GTSNPN and CDR2 SVGIG (reference sequence). CDR3 length: 16 residues. V lost 5 bases, J lost 4 bases, and 12 bases stayed unmatched. CDR3 DNA sequence: TGTGCCTGGTCAGCCGGGACAGGCGCTTTTAATGAAAAACTGTTTTTT. Encoded protein: CAWSAGTGAFNEKLFF. The full variable domain, with the rest looked up from reference TRBV30 and TRBJ1-4, is SQTIHQWPATLVQPVGSPLSLECTVEGTSNPNLYWYRQAAGRGLQLLFYSVGIGQISSEVPQNLSASRPQDRQFILSSKKLLLSDSGFYLCAWSAGTGAFNEKLFFGSGTQLSVL.

The chain couples TRBV30 to TRBJ2-7; a weak D match, TRBD1 (5 bases). The ends were cut back, 5 bases at V and 5 bases at J, with 10 bases in the middle. The CDR3 covers 11 residues. Germline V gene lookup returns CDR1 GTSNPN and CDR2 SVGIG (reference sequence). Here the CDR3 DNA reads TGTGCCTGGGCTACGACAGACGAGCAGTACTTC. Residues: CAWATTDEQYF.

CDR3 residues: CASRLALAGRETQYF. The CDR3 DNA sequence: TGTGCCAGCAGACTCGCTCTAGCGGGGCGGGAGACCCAGTACTTC. The V gene is TRBV5-6, the J gene TRBJ2-5; 9 nucleotides match TRBD2. The CDR3 has 15 residues. V dropped 5 bases and J dropped 5; count of bases not matched to a gene: 10. Germline CDR1 is SGHDT and CDR2 is YYEEEE.

The rearrangement joins TRBV5-1 to TRBJ1-4, with 8 nucleotides matching TRBD1. V shed 4 bases, J shed 5 bases, and the junction held 4 bases outside the gene matches. Per the germline V gene, CDR1 is SGHRS and CDR2 is YFSETQ. This CDR3 is built from 14 residues. The CDR3 region is CASSLGQANEKLFF. The CDR3 coding sequence is TGCGCCAGCAGCCTGGGACAGGCGAATGAAAAACTGTTTTTT. The whole variable domain, remainder taken from reference TRBV5-1 and TRBJ1-4, is KAGVTQTPRYLIKTRGQQVTLSCSPISGHRSVSWYQQTPGQGLQFLFEYFSETQRNKGNFPGRFSGRQFSNSRSEMNVSTLELGDSALYLCASSLGQANEKLFFGSGTQLSVL.

In its sample, this clone was seen a few times. J is TRBJ2-7 and V is TRBV27, with D perhaps matching TRBD2 (6 bases). Germline V gene sequence: CDR1 MNHEY, CDR2 SMNVEV (reference sequence). This CDR3 is built from 16 residues. V lost 6 bases and J 1 base, leaving 19 bases between the germline ends. The CDR3 nucleotides read TGTGCCAGCAGCCACGCCTCCGGGGGTAGGTCCTACGAGCAGTACGTC. Protein product: CASSHASGGRSYEQYV.

The V and J genes are TRBV4-1 and TRBJ2-2, with TRBD1 matching over 9 bases. Germline CDR1 reads MGHRA; CDR2 reads YSYEKL. This CDR3 is 18 amino acids long. The ends lost 4 bases at V and 7 bases at J; junction bases unmatched: 16. The CDR3 here is CASSPLIPGQGMGGELFF. The CDR3 nucleotides read TGCGCCAGCAGCCCCTTAATTCCGGGACAGGGAATGGGCGGGGAGCTGTTTTTT.

The chain is built from TRBV10-3 and TRBJ2-1, with 9 bases identical to TRBD1. There are 15 residues in the CDR3. Germline V lookup: CDR1 ENHRY, CDR2 SYGVKD. Trimming took 4 bases from V and 9 from J; bases not matched to a gene: 10. The DNA for the CDR3 is TGTGCCATCAGTGGAGTGGGACAGGGTGTGGTTGAGCAGTTCTTC. Amino acids: CAISGVGQGVVEQFF.

The chain links TRBV5-6 to TRBJ2-5; 9 bases are a match to TRBD1. This CDR3 region has 15 residues. Per germline, CDR1 SGHDT and CDR2 YYEEEE. V gave up 4 bases and J gave up 4 bases; unmatched junction bases: 8. CDR3 amino acids: CASSRRTGAGETQYF. DNA for the CDR3: TGTGCCAGCAGCAGGAGGACAGGGGCGGGAGAGACCCAGTACTTC. The full variable domain, with the rest looked up from reference TRBV5-6 and TRBJ2-5, is DAGVTQSPTHLIKTRGQQVTLRCSPKSGHDTVSWYQQALGQGPQFIFQYYEEEERQRGNFPDRFSGHQFPNYSSELNVNALLLGDSALYLCASSRRTGAGETQYFGPGTRLLVL.

This chain links TRBV5-8 with TRBJ1-1; D not certain. Looked up from germline, CDR1 is SGHTS and CDR2 is YDEGEE. The CDR3 sequence is 15 residues long. The V gene lost 1 base and the J gene lost 3 bases, with 13 bases spanning the gap. CDR3 residues: CASSLLPPQYTEAFF. The DNA of the CDR3 is TGTGCCAGCAGCTTGTTACCGCCCCAATACACTGAAGCTTTCTTT.